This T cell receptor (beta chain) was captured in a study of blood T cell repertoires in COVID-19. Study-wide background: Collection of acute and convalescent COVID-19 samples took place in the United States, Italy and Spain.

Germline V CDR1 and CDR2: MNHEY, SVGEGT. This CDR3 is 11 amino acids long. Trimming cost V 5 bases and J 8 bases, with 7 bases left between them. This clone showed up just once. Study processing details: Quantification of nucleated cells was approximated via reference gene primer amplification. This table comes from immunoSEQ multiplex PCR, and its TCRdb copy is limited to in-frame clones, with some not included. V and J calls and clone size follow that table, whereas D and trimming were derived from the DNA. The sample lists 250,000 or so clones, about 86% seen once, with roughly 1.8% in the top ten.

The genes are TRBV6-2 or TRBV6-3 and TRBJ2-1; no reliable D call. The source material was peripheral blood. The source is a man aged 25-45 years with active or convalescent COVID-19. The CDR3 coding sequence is TGTGCCAGCAGTCGCGGCGATGAGCAGTTCTTC. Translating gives CASSRGDEQFF.